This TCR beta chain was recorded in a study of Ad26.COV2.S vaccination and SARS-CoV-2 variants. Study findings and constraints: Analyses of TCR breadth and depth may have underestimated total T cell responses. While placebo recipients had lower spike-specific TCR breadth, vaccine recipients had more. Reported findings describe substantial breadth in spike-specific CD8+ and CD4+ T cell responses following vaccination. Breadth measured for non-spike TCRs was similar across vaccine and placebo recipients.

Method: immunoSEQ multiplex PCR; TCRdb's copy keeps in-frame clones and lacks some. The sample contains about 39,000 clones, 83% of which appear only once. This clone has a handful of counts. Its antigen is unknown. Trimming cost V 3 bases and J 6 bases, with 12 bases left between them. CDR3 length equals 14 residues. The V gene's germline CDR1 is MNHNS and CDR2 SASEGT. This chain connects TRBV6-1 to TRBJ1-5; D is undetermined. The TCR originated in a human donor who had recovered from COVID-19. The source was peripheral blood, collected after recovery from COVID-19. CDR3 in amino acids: CASSDADGSQPQHF. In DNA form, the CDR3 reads TGTGCCAGCAGTGACGCCGATGGCAGTCAGCCCCAGCATTTT.